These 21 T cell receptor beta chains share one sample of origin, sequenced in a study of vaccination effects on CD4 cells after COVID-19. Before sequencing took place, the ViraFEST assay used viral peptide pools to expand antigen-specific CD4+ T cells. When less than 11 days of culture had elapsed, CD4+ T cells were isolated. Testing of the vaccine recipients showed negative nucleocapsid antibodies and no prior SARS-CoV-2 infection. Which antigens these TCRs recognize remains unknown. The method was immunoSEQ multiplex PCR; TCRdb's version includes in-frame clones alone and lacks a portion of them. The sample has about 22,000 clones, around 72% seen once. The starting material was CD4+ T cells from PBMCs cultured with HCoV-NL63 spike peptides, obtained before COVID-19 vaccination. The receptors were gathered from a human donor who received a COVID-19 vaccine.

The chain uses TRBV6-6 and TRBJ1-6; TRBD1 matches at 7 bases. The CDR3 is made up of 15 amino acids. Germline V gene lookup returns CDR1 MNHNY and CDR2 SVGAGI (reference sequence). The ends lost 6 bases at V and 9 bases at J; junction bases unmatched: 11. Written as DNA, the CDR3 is TGTGCCAGCAGCAATCCGGGACAGAGCTCTTCACCCCTCCACTTT. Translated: CASSNPGQSSSPLHF.

Here the CDR3 reads CASSLEGLAGAGDTQYF. The DNA for the CDR3 is TGCGCCAGCAGCTTGGAGGGACTAGCGGGAGCCGGGGATACGCAGTATTTT. The rearrangement joins TRBV5-1 to TRBJ2-3; 14 bases line up with TRBD2. V dropped 0 bases and J dropped 6; count of bases not matched to a gene: 6. The CDR3 contains 17 residues. Per the germline V gene, CDR1 is SGHRS and CDR2 is YFSETQ.

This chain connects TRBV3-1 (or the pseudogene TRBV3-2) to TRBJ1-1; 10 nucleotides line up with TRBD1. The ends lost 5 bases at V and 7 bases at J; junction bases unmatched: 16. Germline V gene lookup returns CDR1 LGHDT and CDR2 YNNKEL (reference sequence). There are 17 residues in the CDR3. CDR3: CASSNYPGQGIGGEAFF. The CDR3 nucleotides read TGTGCCAGCAGCAACTATCCGGGACAGGGGATCGGGGGTGAAGCTTTCTTT.

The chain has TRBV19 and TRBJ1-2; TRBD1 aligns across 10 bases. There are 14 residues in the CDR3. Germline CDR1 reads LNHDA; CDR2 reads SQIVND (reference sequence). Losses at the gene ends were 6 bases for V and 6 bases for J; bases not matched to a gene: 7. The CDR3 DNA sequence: TGTGCCAGTAGAGACAGGGGGCGCGTCGATGGCTACACCTTC. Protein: CASRDRGRVDGYTF.

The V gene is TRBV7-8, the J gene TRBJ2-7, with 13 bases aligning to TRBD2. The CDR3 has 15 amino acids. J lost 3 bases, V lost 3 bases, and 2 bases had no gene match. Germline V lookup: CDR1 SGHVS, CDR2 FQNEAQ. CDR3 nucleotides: TGTGCCAGCAGCTTGGGACTAGCGGGGATCTACGAGCAGTACTTC. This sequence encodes CASSLGLAGIYEQYF.

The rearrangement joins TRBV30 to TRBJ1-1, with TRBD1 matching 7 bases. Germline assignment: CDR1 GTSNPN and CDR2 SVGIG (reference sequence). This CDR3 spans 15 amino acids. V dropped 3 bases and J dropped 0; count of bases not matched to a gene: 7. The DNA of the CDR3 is TGTGCCTGGAGACCTCGGACAGGACTGAACACTGAAGCTTTCTTT. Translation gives CAWRPRTGLNTEAFF.

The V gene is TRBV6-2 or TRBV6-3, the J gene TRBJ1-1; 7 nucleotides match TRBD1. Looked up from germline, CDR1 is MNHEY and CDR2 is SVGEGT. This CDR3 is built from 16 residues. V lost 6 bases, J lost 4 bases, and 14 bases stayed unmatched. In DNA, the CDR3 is TGTGCCAGCAGCCCTAGACAGGGCCGTCGGTCCACTGAAGCTTTCTTT. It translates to CASSPRQGRRSTEAFF.

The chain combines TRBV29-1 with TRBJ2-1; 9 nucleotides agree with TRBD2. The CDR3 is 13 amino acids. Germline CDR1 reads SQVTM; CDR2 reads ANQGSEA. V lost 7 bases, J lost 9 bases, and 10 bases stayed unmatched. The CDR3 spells CSAAGVAGVEQFF. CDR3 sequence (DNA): TGCAGCGCCGCCGGGGTAGCGGGAGTTGAGCAGTTCTTC.

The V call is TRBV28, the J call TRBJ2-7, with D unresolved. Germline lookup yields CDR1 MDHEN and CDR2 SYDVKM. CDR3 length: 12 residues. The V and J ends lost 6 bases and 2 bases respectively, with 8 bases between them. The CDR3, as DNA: TGTGCCAGCAGAGGAATCGCCTACGAGCAGTACTTC. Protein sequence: CASRGIAYEQYF.

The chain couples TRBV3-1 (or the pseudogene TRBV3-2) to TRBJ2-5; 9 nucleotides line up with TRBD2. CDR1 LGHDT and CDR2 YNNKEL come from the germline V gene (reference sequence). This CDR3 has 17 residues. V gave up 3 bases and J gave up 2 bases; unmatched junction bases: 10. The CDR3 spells CASSQGGLAYQQETQYF. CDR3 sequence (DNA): TGTGCCAGCAGCCAGGGAGGACTAGCGTACCAGCAAGAGACCCAGTACTTC.

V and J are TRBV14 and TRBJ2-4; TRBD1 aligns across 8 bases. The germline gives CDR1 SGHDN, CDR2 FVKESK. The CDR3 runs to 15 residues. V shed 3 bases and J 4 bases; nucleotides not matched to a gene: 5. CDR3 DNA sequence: TGTGCCAGCAGCCACCTAGGACAGGGAAAAAACATTCAGTACTTC. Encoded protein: CASSHLGQGKNIQYF. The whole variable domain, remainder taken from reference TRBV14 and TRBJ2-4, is EAGVTQFPSHSVIEKGQTVTLRCDPISGHDNLYWYRRVMGKEIKFLLHFVKESKQDESGMPNNRFLAERTGGTYSTLKVQPAELEDSGVYFCASSHLGQGKNIQYFGAGTRLSVL.

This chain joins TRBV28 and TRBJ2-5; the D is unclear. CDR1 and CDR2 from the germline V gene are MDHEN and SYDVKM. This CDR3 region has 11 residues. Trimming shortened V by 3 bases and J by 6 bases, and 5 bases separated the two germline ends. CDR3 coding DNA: TGTGCCAGCAGTTTGCAGCAGACCCAGTACTTC. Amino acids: CASSLQQTQYF.

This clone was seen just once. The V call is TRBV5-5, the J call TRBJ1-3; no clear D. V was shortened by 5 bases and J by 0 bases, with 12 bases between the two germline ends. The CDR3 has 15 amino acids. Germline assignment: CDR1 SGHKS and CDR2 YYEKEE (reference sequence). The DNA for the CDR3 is TGTGCCAGCAGAAAAGACACGAACTCTGGAAACACCATATATTTT. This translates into CASRKDTNSGNTIYF.

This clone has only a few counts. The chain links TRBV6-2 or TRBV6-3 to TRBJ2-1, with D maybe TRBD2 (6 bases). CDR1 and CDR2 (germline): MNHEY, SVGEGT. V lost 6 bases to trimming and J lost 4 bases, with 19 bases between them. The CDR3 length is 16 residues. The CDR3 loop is CASSRDSRSPYNEQFF. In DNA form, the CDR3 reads TGTGCCAGCAGCAGGGACTCCCGGTCGCCTTACAATGAGCAGTTCTTC.

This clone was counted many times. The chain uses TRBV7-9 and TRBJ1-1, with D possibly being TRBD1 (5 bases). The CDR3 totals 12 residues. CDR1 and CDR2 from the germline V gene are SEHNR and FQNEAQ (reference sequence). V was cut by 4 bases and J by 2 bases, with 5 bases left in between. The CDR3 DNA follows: TGTGCCAGCAGCTGGGACAACACTGAAGCTTTCTTT. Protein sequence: CASSWDNTEAFF.

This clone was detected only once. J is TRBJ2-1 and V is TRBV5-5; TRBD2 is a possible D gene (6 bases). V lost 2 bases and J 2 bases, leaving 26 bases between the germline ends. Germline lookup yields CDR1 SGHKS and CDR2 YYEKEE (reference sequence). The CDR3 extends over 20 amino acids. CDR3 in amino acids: CASSLVMKWSGDPTYNEQFF. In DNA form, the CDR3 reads TGTGCCAGCAGCTTAGTTATGAAGTGGTCGGGGGACCCAACCTACAATGAGCAGTTCTTC. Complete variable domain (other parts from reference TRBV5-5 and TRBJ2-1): DAGVTQSPTHLIKTRGQQVTLRCSPISGHKSVSWYQQVLGQGPQFIFQYYEKEERGRGNFPDRFSARQFPNYSSELNVNALLLGDSALYLCASSLVMKWSGDPTYNEQFFGPGTRLTVL.

The DNA for the CDR3 is TGTGCCAGCAGCTTAATGAGTAGGGGCACTGAAGCTTTCTTT. It codes for CASSLMSRGTEAFF. The genes are TRBV5-4 and TRBJ1-1; a possible D gene is TRBD1 (5 bases). Germline loops: CDR1 SGHNT, CDR2 YYREEE (reference sequence). V was trimmed by 2 bases and J by 4 bases, leaving 12 bases between them. The length of the CDR3 is 14 residues.

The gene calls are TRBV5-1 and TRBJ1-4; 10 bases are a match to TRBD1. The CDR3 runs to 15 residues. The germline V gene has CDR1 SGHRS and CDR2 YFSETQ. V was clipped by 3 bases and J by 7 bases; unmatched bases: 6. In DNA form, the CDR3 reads TGCGCCAGCAGCTCGACAGGGGGCCTTGGTGAAAAACTGTTTTTT. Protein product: CASSSTGGLGEKLFF.

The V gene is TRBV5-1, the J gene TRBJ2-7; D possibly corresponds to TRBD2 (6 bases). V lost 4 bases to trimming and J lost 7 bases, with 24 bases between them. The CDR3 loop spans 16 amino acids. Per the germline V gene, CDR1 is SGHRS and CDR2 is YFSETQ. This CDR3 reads CASSRTGSGGAGEQYF. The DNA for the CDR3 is TGCGCCAGCAGCAGGACGGGCTCCGGGGGAGCTGGGGAGCAGTACTTC.

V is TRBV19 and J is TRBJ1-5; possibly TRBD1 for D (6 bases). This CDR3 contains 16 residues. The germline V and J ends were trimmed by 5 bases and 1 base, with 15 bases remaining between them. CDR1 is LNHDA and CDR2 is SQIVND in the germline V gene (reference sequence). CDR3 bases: TGTGCCAGTAGTCAGGGGCTAACCTTGAGCAATCAGCCCCAGCATTTT. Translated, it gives CASSQGLTLSNQPQHF.

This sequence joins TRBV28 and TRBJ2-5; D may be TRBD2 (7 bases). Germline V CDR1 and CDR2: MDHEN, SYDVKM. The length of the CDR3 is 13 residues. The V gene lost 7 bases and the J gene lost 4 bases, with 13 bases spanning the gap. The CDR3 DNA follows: TGTGCCAGCAAGGGAGGGGGGCGAGAGACCCAGTACTTC. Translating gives CASKGGGRETQYF.